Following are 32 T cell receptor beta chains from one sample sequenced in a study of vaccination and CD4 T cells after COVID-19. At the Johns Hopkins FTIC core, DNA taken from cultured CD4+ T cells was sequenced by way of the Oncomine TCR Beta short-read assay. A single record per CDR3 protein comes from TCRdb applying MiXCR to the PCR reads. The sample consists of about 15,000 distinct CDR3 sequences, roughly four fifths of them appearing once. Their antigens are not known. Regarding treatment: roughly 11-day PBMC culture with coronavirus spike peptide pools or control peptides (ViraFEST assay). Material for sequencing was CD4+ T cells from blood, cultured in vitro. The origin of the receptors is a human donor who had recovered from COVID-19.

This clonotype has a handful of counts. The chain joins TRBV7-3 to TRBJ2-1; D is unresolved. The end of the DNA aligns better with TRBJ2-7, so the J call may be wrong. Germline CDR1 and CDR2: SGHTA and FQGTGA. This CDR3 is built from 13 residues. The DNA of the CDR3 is TGTGCCAGCAGCTTTGGTCCCTCCTACGAGCAGTACTTC. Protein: CASSFGPSYEQYF.

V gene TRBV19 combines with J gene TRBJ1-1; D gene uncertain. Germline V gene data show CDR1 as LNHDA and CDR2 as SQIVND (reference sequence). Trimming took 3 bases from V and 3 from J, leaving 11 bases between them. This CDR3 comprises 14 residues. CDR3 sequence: CASSILYRDTEAFF. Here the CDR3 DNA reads TGTGCCAGTAGTATTTTGTACAGAGACACTGAAGCTTTCTTT.

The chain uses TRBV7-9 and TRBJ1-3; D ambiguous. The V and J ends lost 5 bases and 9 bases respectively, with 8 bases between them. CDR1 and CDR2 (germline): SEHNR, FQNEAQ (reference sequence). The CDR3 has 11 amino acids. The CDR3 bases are TGTGCCAGCAGCCGGGAAACCACCATATATTTT. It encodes CASSRETTIYF. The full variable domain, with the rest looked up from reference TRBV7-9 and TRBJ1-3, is DTGVSQNPRHKITKRGQNVTFRCDPISEHNRLYWYRQTLGQGPEFLTYFQNEAQLEKSRLLSDRFSAERPKGSFSTLEIQRTEQGDSAMYLCASSRETTIYFGEGSWLTVV.

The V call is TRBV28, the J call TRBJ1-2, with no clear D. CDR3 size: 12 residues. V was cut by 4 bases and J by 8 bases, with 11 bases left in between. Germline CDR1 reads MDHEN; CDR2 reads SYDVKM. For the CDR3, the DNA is TGTGCCAGCAGTTATGCTTCCCGAGGCTACACCTTC. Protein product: CASSYASRGYTF.

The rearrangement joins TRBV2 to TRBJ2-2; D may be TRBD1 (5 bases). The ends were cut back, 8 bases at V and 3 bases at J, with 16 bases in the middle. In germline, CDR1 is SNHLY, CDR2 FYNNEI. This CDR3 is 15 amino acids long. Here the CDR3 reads CASGWQGIDTGELFF. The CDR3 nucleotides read TGTGCCAGCGGGTGGCAGGGTATCGACACCGGGGAGCTGTTTTTT.

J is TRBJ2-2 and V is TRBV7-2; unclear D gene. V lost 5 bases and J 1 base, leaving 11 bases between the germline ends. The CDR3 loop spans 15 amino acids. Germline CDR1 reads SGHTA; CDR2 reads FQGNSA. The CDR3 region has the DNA TGTGCCAGCAGCCGGGCACCATTGAACACCGGGGAGCTGTTTTTT. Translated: CASSRAPLNTGELFF.

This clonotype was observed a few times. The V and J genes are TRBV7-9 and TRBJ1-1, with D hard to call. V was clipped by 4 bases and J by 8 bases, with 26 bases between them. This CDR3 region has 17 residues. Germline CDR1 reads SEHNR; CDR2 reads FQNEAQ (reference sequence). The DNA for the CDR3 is TGTGCCAGCAGCTCCCGCCGGGGAGGGTCGGTTACAAGCGAAGCTTTCTTT. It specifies CASSSRRGGSVTSEAFF.

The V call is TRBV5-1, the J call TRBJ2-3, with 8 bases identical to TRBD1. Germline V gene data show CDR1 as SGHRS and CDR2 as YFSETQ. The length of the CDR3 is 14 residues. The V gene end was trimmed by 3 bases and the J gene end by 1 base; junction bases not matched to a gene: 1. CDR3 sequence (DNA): TGCGCCAGCAGCTGGGGACAGGGCACAGATACGCAGTATTTT. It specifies CASSWGQGTDTQYF.

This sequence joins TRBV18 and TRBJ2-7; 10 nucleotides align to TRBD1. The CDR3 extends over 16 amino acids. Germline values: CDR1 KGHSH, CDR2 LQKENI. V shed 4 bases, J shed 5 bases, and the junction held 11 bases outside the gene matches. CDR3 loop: CASSRMGTGAIDEQYF. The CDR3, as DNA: TGTGCCAGCTCACGGATGGGGACAGGGGCTATTGACGAGCAGTACTTC. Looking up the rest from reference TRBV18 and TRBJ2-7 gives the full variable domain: NAGVMQNPRHLVRRRGQEARLRCSPMKGHSHVYWYRQLPEEGLKFMVYLQKENIIDESGMPKERFSAEFPKEGPSILRIQQVVRGDSAAYFCASSRMGTGAIDEQYFGPGTRLTVT.

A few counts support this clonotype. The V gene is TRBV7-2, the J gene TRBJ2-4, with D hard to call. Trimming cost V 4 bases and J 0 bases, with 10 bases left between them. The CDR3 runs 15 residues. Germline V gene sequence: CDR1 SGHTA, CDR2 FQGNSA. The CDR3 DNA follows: TGTGCCAGCAGCTCAACCGCACTAGCCAAAAACATTCAGTACTTC. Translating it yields CASSSTALAKNIQYF.

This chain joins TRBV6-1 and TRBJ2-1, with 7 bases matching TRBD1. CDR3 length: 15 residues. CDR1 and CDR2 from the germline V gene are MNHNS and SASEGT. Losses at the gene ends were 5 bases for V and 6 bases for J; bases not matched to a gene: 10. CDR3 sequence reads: CASSHRTGKINEQFF. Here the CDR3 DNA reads TGTGCCAGCAGTCATAGGACAGGAAAAATCAATGAGCAGTTCTTC.

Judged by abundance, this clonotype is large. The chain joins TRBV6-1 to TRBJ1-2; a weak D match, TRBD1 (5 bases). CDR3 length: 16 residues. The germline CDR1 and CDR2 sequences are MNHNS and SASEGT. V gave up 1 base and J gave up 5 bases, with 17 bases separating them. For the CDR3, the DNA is TGTGCCAGCAGTGAAGGGGGGGAGCTGGGATTTTATGGCTACACCTTC. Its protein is CASSEGGELGFYGYTF.

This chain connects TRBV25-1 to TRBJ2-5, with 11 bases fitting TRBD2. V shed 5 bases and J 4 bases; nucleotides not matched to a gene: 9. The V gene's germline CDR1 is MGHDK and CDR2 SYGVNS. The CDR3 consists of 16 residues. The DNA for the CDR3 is TGTGCCAGCAGTCAGACTAGCGGGAAGTATGGAGAGACCCAGTACTTC. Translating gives CASSQTSGKYGETQYF. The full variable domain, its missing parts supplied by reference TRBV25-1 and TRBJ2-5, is EADIYQTPRYLVIGTGKKITLECSQTMGHDKMYWYQQDPGMELHLIHYSYGVNSTEKGDLSSESTVSRIRTEHFPLTLESARPSHTSQYLCASSQTSGKYGETQYFGPGTRLLVL.

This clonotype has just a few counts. In nucleotides, the CDR3 is TGTGCCAGCAGCCTCAATCAGGGGGCAAACTATGGCTACACCTTC. Its translation: CASSLNQGANYGYTF. The rearrangement uses TRBV7-2 and TRBJ1-2; 8 positions agree with TRBD1. Trimming took 5 bases from V and 2 from J; bases not matched to a gene: 7. This CDR3 is built from 15 residues. The germline gives CDR1 SGHTA, CDR2 FQGNSA. Using reference TRBV7-2 and TRBJ1-2 for the parts outside the CDR3, the full variable domain is GAGVSQSPSNKVTEKGKDVELRCDPISGHTALYWYRQSLGQGLEFLIYFQGNSAPDKSGLPSDRFSAERTGGSVSTLTIQRTQQEDSAVYLCASSLNQGANYGYTFGSGTRLTVV.

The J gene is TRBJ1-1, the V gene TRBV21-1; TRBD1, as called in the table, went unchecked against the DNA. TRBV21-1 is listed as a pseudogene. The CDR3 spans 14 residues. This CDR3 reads CASSISRGCTEAFF. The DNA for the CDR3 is TGTGCCAGCAGCATCAGCAGGGGTTGCACTGAAGCTTTCTTT.

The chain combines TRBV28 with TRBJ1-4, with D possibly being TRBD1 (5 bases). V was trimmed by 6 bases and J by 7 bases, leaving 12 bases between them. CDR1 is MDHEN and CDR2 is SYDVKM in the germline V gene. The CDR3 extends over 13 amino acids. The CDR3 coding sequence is TGTGCCAGCAGGGAGGCAGGGTCTGAAAAACTGTTTTTT. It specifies CASREAGSEKLFF. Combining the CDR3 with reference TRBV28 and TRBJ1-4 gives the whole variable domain DVKVTQSSRYLVKRTGEKVFLECVQDMDHENMFWYRQDPGLGLRLIYFSYDVKMKEKGDIPEGYSVSREKKERFSLILESASTNQTSMYLCASREAGSEKLFFGSGTQLSVL.

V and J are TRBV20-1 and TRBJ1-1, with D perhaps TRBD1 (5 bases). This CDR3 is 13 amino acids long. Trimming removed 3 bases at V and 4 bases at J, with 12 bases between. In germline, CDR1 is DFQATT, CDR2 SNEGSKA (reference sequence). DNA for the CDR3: TGCAGTGCTAGTGTGGGGGTACCCACTGAAGCTTTCTTT. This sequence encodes CSASVGVPTEAFF.

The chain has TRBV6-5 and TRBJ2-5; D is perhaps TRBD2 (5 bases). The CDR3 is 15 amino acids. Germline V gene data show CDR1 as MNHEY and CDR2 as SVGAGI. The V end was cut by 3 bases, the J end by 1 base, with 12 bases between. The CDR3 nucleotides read TGTGCCAGCAGTTATTGGTTAGCGAGCCAAGAGACCCAGTACTTC. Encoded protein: CASSYWLASQETQYF.

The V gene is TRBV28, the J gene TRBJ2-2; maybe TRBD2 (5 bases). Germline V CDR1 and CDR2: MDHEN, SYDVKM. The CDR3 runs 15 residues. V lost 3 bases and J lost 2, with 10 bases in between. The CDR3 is CASSLDRLNTGELFF. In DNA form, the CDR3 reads TGTGCCAGCAGTTTGGACCGACTAAACACCGGGGAGCTGTTTTTT.

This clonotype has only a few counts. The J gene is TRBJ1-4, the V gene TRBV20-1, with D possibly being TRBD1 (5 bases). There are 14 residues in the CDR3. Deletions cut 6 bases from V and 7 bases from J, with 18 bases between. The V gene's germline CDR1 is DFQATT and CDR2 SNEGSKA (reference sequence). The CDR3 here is CSAGRREGVEKLFF. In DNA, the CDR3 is TGCAGTGCCGGGAGGAGGGAAGGGGTTGAAAAACTGTTTTTT.

The CDR3: CAWAPLHRHSLHF. In nucleotides, the CDR3 is TGTGCCTGGGCTCCCCTACACCGACACTCCCTCCACTTT. The chain is built from TRBV30 and TRBJ1-6; D unclear. The V end lost 5 bases, the J end lost 14 bases, and 19 bases lay between the germline ends. The CDR3 is made up of 13 amino acids. Germline lookup yields CDR1 GTSNPN and CDR2 SVGIG (reference sequence). The whole variable domain, filled in from reference TRBV30 and TRBJ1-6, reads SQTIHQWPATLVQPVGSPLSLECTVEGTSNPNLYWYRQAAGRGLQLLFYSVGIGQISSEVPQNLSASRPQDRQFILSSKKLLLSDSGFYLCAWAPLHRHSLHFGNGTRLTVT.

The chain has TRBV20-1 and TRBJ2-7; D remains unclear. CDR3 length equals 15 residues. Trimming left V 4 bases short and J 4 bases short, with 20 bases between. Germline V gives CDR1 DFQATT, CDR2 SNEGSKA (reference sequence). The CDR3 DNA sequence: TGCAGTGCTAATCGGCCGACGCTGGGCGGATACGAGCAGTACTTC. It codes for CSANRPTLGGYEQYF.

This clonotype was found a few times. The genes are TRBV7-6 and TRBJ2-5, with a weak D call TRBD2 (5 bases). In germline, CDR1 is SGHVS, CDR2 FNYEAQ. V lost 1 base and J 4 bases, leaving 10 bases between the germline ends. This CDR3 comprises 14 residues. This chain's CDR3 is CASSLGPGGETQYF. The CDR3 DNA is TGTGCCAGCAGCTTAGGTCCCGGAGGAGAGACCCAGTACTTC.

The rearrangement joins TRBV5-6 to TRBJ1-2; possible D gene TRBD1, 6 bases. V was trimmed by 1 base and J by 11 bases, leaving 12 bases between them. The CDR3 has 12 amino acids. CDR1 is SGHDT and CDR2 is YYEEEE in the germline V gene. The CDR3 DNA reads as TGTGCCAGCAGCTTGAGGGGGACCGCGTACACCTTC. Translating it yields CASSLRGTAYTF. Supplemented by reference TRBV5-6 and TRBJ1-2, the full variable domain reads DAGVTQSPTHLIKTRGQQVTLRCSPKSGHDTVSWYQQALGQGPQFIFQYYEEEERQRGNFPDRFSGHQFPNYSSELNVNALLLGDSALYLCASSLRGTAYTFGSGTRLTVV.

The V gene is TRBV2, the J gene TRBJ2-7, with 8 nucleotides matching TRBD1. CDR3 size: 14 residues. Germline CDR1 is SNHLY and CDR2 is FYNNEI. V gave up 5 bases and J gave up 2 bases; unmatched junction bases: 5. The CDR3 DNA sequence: TGTGCCAGCAGTCCATGGACAGGGACCTACGAGCAGTACTTC. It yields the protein CASSPWTGTYEQYF.

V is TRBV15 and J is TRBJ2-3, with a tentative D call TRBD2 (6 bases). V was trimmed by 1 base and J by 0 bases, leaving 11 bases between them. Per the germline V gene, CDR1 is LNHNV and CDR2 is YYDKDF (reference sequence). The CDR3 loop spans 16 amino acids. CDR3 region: CATSRGASASTDTQYF. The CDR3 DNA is TGTGCCACCAGCAGAGGGGCTAGCGCTAGCACAGATACGCAGTATTTT.

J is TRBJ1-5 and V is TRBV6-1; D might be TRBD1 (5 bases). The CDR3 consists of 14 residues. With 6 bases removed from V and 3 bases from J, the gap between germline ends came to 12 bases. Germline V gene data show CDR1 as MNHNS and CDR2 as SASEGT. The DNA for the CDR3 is TGTGCCAGCAGCCGGGGACGGAACAATCAGCCCCAGCATTTT. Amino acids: CASSRGRNNQPQHF.

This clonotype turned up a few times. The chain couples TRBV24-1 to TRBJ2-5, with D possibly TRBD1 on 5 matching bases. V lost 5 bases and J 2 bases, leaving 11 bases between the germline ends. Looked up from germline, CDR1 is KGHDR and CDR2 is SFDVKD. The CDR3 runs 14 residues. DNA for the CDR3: TGTGCCACCAGTGGGAGACAGAATCAAGAGACCCAGTACTTC. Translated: CATSGRQNQETQYF.

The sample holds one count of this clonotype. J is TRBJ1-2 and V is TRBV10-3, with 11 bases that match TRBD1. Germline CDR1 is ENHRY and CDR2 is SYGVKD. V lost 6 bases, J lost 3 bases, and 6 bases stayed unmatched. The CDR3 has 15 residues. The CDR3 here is CAIRDGTGGDYGYTF. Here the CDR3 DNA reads TGTGCCATCAGGGACGGGACAGGGGGAGACTATGGCTACACCTTC.

CDR3 DNA sequence: TGCAGTGCTAGCCCGGGATCGAGAAATTCACCCCTCCACTTT. Amino acid sequence: CSASPGSRNSPLHF. This chain uses TRBV20-1 with TRBJ1-6; D gene uncertain. V lost 3 bases and J lost 7, with 13 bases in between. The germline CDR1 and CDR2 sequences are DFQATT and SNEGSKA (reference sequence). The CDR3 has 14 residues.

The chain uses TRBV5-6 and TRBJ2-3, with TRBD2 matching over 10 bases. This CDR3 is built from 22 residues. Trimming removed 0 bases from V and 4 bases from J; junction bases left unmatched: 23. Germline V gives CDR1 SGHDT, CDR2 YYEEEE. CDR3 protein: CASSLGLRGRAGGPWSADTQYF. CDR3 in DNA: TGTGCCAGCAGCTTGGGCCTTCGGGGGCGAGCGGGAGGGCCATGGAGCGCAGATACGCAGTATTTT.

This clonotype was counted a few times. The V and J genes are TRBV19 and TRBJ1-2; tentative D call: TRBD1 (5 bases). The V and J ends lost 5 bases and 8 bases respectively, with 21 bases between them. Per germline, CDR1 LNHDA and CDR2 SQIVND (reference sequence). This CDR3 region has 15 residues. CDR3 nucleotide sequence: TGTGCCAGTAGTGACAGCCTCCCCAGACCTTTGGGCTACACCTTC. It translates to CASSDSLPRPLGYTF.